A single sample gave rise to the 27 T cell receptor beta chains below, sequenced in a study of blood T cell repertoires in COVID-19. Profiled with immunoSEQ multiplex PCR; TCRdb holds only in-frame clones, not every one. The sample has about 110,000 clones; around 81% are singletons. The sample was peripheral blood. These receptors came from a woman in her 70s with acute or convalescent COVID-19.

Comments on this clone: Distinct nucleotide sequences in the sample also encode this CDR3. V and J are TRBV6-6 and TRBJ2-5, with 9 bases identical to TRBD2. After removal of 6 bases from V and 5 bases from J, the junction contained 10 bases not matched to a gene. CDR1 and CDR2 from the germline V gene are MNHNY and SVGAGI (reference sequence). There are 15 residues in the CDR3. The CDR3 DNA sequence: TGTGCCAGCAGCACAGGGCTAGCGGGGAGGGAGACCCAGTACTTC. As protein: CASSTGLAGRETQYF.

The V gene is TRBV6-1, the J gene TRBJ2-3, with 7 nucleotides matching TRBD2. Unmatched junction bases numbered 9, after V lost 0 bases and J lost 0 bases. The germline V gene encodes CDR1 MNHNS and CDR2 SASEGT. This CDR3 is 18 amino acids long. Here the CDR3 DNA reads TGTGCCAGCAGTGAAGCCGGACGGGGGGTTTTAAGCACAGATACGCAGTATTTT. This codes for CASSEAGRGVLSTDTQYF.

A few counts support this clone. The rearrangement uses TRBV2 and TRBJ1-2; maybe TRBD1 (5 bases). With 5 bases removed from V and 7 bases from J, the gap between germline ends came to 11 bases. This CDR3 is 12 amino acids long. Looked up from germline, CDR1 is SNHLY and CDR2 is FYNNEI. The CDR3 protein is CASSRIQAGYTF. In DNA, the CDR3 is TGTGCCAGCAGTCGCATACAGGCTGGCTACACCTTC.

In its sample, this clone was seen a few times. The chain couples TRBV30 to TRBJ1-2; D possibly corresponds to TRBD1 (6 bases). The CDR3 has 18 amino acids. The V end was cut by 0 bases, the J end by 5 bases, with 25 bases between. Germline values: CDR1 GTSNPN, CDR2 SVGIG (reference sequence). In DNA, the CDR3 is TGTGCCTGGAGTGTAACCCCCTTTCGCAGGACAGCCGATTATGGCTACACCTTC. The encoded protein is CAWSVTPFRRTADYGYTF.

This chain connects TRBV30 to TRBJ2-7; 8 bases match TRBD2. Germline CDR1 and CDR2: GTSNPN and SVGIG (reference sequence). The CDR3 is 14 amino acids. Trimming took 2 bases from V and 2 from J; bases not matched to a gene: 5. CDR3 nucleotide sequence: TGTGCCTGGAGTTCGGGAGGGGACCCCTACGAGCAGTACTTC. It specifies CAWSSGGDPYEQYF.

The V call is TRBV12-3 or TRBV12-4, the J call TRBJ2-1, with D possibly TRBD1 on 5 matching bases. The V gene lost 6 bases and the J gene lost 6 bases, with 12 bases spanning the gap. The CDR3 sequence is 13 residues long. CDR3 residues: CASSPTVLNEQFF. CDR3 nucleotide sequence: TGTGCCAGCAGCCCGACAGTGCTCAATGAGCAGTTCTTC.

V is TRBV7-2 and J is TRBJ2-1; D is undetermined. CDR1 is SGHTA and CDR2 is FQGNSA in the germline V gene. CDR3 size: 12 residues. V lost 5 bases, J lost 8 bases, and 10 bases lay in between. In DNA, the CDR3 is TGTGCCAGCAGCACAGTGTGGGATGAGCAGTTCTTC. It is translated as CASSTVWDEQFF. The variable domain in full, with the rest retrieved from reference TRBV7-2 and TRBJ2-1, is GAGVSQSPSNKVTEKGKDVELRCDPISGHTALYWYRQSLGQGLEFLIYFQGNSAPDKSGLPSDRFSAERTGGSVSTLTIQRTQQEDSAVYLCASSTVWDEQFFGPGTRLTVL.

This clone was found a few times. DNA for the CDR3: TGTGCCAGCAGCGTAGCAGGGGCAACCTACAATGAGCAGTTCTTC. It specifies CASSVAGATYNEQFF. The V and J genes are TRBV9 and TRBJ2-1, with D possibly matching TRBD1 (6 bases). The CDR3 totals 15 residues. V was cut by 0 bases and J by 2 bases, with 9 bases left in between. The germline CDR1 and CDR2 sequences are SGDLS and YYNGEE. Full variable domain (rest looked up from reference TRBV9 and TRBJ2-1): DSGVTQTPKHLITATGQRVTLRCSPRSGDLSVYWYQQSLDQGLQFLIQYYNGEERAKGNILERFSAQQFPDLHSELNLSSLELGDSALYFCASSVAGATYNEQFFGPGTRLTVL.

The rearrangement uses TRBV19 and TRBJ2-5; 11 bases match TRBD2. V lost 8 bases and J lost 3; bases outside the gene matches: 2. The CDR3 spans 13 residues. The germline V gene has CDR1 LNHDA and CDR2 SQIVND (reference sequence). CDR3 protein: CASSGLAEETQYF. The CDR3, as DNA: TGTGCCAGTTCGGGACTAGCGGAAGAGACCCAGTACTTC.

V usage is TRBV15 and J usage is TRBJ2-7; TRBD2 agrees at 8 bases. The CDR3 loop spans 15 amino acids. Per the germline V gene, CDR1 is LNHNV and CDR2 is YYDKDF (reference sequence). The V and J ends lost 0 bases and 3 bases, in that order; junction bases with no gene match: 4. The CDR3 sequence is CATSRESGSVYEQYF. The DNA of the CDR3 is TGTGCCACCAGCAGAGAGAGCGGGAGTGTCTACGAGCAGTACTTC.

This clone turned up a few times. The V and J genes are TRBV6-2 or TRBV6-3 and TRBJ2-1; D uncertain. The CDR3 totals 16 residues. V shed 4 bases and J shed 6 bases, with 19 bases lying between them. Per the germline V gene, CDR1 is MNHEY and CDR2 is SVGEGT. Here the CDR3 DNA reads TGTGCCAGCAGTTCCCACCGGGTCGCTACCATCAATGAGCAGTTCTTC. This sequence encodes CASSSHRVATINEQFF.

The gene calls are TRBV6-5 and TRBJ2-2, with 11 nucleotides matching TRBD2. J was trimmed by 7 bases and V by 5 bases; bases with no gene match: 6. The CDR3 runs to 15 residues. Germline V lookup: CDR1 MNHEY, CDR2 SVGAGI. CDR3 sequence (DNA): TGTGCCAGCAGTCCGCTAGCGGGAGGTAACGGGGAGCTGTTTTTT. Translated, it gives CASSPLAGGNGELFF.

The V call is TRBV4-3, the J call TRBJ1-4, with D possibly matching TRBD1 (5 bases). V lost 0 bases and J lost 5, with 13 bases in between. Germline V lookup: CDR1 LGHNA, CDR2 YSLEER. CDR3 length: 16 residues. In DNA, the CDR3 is TGCGCCAGCAGCCAAGAATCCAGGGCCCCCAATGAAAAACTGTTTTTT. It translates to CASSQESRAPNEKLFF.

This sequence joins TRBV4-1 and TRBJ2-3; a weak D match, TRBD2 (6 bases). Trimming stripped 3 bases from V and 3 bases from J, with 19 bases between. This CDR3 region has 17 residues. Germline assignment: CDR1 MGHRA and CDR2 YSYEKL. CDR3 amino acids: CASSQEGLTQDTDTQYF. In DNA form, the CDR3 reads TGCGCCAGCAGCCAGGAGGGACTCACCCAGGATACAGATACGCAGTATTTT.

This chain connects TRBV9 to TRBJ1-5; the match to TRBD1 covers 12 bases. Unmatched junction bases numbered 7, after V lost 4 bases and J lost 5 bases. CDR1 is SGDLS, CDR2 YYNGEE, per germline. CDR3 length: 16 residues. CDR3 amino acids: CASSSGTGGGDQPQHF. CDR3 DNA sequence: TGTGCCAGCAGCTCCGGGACAGGGGGCGGGGATCAGCCCCAGCATTTT.

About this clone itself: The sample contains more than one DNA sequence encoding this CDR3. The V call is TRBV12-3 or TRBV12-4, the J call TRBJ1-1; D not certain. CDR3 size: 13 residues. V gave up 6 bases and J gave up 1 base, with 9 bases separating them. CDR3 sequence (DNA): TGTGCCAGCAGAGATAGAGGGAACACTGAAGCTTTCTTT. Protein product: CASRDRGNTEAFF.

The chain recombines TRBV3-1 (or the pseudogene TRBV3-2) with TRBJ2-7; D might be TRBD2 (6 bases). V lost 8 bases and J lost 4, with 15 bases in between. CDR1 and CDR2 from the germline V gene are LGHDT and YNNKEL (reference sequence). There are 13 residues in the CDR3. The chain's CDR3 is CASARGGRYEQYF. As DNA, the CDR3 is TGTGCCAGCGCCCGCGGAGGGAGATACGAGCAGTACTTC.

The CDR3 loop reads CASTRGVAGGPWETQYF. The CDR3 region has the DNA TGTGCCAGCACCCGAGGGGTTGCGGGAGGGCCATGGGAGACCCAGTACTTC. This chain uses TRBV7-8 with TRBJ2-5; 9 bases fit TRBD2. The V and J ends lost 7 bases and 5 bases, in that order; junction bases with no gene match: 17. CDR1 is SGHVS, CDR2 FQNEAQ, per germline. The CDR3 extends over 17 amino acids.

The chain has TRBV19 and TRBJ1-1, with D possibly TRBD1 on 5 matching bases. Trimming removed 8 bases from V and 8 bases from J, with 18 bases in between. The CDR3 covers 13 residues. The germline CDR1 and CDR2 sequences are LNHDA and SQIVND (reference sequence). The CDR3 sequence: CASGTPGNWEAFF. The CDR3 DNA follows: TGTGCCAGTGGAACACCAGGGAACTGGGAAGCTTTCTTT.

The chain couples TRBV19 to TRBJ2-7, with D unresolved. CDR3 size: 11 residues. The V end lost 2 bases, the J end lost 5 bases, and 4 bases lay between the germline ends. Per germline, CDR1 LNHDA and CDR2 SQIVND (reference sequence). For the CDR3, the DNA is TGTGCCAGTAGTATACAGGACGAGCAGTACTTC. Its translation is CASSIQDEQYF.

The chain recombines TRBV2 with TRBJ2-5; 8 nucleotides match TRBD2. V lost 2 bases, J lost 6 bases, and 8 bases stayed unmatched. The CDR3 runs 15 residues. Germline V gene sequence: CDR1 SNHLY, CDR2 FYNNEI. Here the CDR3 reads CASSELASGPQTQYF. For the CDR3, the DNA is TGTGCCAGCAGTGAACTGGCTAGCGGGCCCCAGACCCAGTACTTC.

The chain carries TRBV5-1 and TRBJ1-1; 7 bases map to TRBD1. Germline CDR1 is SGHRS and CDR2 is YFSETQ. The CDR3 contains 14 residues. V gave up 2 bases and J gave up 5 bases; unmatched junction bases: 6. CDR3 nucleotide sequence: TGCGCCAGCAGCTTACCGAGACAGGGTACTGAAGCTTTCTTT. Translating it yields CASSLPRQGTEAFF.

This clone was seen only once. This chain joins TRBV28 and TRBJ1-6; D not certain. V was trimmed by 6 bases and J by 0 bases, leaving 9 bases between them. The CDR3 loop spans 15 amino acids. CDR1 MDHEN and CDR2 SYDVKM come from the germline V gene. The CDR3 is CASRLESSYNSPLHF. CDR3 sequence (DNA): TGTGCCAGCAGACTCGAGAGCTCCTATAATTCACCCCTCCACTTT. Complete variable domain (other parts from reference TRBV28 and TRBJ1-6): DVKVTQSSRYLVKRTGEKVFLECVQDMDHENMFWYRQDPGLGLRLIYFSYDVKMKEKGDIPEGYSVSREKKERFSLILESASTNQTSMYLCASRLESSYNSPLHFGNGTRLTVT.

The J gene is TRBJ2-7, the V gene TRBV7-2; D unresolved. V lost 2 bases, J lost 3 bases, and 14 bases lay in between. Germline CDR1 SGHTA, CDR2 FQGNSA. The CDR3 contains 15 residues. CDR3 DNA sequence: TGTGCCAGCAGCTTACGTTCGGGTTTAGTCTACGAGCAGTACTTC. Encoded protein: CASSLRSGLVYEQYF.

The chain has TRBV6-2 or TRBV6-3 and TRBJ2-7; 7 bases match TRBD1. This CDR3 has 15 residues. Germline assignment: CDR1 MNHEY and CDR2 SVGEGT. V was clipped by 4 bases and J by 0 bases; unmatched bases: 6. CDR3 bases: TGTGCCAGCAGTTTACAGGGGCGATCCTCCTACGAGCAGTACTTC. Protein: CASSLQGRSSYEQYF.

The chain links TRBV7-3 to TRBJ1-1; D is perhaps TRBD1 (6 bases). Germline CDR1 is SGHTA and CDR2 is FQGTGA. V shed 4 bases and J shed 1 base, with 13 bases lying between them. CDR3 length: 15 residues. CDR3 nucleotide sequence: TGTGCCAGCAGCTCCCAGGGGCCCCCGAACACTGAAGCTTTCTTT. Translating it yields CASSSQGPPNTEAFF.

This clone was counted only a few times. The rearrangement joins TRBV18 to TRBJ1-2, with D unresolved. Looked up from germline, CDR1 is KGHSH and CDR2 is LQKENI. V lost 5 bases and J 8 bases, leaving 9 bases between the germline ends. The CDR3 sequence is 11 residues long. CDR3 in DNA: TGTGCCAGCTCAGCATTACAAGGCTACACCTTC. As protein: CASSALQGYTF.